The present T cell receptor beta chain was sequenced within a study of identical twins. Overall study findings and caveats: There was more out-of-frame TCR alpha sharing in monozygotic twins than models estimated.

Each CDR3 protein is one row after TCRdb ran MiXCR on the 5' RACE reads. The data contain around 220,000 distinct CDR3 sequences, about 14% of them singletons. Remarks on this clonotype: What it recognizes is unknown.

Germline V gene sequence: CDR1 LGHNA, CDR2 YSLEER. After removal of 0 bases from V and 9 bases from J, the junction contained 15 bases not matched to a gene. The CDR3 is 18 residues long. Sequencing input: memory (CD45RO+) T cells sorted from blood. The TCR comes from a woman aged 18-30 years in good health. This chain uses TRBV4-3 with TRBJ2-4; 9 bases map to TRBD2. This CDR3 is CASSQDLGLAGWGSIQYF. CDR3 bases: TGCGCCAGCAGCCAAGATCTGGGGCTAGCGGGATGGGGTAGCATTCAGTACTTC.